This TCR beta chain emerged from a study of control samples from healthy donors and cancer patients. Germline trimming cut 8 bases from V and 1 base from J; bases unmatched to any gene: 10. Per the germline V gene, CDR1 is LNHDA and CDR2 is SQIVND (reference sequence). CDR3 length: 15 amino acids. This clone was seen a single time. The method was immunoSEQ multiplex PCR; TCRdb's version includes in-frame clones alone and lacks a portion of them. The data contain 80,000 to 100,000 clones, 88% of them singletons. Sample: blood. The chain has TRBV19 and TRBJ1-2; 7 bases align to TRBD1. The origin of this receptor is a man aged 25-45 years in good health. The CDR3 reads CASVEDRRRNYGYTF. DNA of the CDR3: TGTGCCAGTGTGGAGGACAGGCGACGTAACTATGGCTACACCTTC.